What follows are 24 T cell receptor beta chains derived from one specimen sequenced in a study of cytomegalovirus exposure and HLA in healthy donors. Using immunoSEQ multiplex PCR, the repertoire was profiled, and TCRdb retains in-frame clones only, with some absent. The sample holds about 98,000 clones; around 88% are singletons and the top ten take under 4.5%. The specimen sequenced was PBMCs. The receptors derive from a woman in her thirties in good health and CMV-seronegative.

CDR3 DNA sequence: TGCAGTGCTAGAGATCTAGATACGCAGTATTTT. It codes for CSARDLDTQYF. The rearrangement joins TRBV20-1 to TRBJ2-3; no reliable D call. This CDR3 has 11 amino acids. With 0 bases removed from V and 5 bases from J, the gap between germline ends came to 3 bases. Germline values: CDR1 DFQATT, CDR2 SNEGSKA (reference sequence).

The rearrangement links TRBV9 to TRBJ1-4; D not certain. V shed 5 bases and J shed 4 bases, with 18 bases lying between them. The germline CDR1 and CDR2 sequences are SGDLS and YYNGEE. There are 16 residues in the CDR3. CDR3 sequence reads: CASRPDSPGSNEKLFF. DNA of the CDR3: TGTGCCAGCAGACCCGATTCTCCAGGTAGTAATGAAAAACTGTTTTTT.

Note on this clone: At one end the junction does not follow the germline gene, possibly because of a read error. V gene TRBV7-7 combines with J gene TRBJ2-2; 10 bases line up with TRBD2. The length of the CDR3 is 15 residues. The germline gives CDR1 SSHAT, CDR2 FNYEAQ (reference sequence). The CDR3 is CASRRAGGASGELFF. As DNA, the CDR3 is TGTGCTAGCAGACGAGCGGGAGGGGCGTCCGGGGAGCTGTTTTTT.

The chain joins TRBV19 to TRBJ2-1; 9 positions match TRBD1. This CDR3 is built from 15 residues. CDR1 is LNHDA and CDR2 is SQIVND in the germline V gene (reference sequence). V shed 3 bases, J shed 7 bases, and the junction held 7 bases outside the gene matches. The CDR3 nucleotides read TGTGCCAGTAGTATGACCGGGACAGGGAGGAATGAGCAGTTCTTC. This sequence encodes CASSMTGTGRNEQFF.

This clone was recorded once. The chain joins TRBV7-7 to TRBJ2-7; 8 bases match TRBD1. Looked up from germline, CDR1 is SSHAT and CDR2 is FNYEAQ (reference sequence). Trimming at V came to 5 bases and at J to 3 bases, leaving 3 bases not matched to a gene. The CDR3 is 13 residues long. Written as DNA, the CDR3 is TGTGCCAGCAGCCGAGGACAGGGCTACGAGCAGTACTTC. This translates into CASSRGQGYEQYF. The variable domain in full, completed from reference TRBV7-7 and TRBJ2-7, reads GAGVSQSPRYKVTKRGQDVTLRCDPISSHATLYWYQQALGQGPEFLTYFNYEAQPDKSGLPSDRFSAERPEGSISTLTIQRTEQRDSAMYRCASSRGQGYEQYFGPGTRLTVT.

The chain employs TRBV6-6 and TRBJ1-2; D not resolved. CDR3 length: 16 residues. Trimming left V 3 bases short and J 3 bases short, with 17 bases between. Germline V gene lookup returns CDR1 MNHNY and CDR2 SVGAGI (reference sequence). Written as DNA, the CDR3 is TGTGCCAGCAGTTATGGCACGGGGAGGCTGGACTATGGCTACACCTTC. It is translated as CASSYGTGRLDYGYTF.

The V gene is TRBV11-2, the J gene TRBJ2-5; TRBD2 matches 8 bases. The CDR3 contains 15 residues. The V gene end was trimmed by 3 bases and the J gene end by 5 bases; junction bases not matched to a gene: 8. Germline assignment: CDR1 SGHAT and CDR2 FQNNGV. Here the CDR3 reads CASSFLGASGETQYF. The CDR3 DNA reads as TGTGCCAGCAGCTTCCTAGGGGCTAGCGGGGAGACCCAGTACTTC.

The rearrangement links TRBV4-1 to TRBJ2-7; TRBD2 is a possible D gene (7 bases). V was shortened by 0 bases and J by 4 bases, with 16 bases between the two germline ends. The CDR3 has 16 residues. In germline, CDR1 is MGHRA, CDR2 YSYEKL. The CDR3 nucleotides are TGCGCCAGCAGCCAAGATTTGGGGGGGAGGGGGTACGAGCAGTACTTC. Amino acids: CASSQDLGGRGYEQYF.

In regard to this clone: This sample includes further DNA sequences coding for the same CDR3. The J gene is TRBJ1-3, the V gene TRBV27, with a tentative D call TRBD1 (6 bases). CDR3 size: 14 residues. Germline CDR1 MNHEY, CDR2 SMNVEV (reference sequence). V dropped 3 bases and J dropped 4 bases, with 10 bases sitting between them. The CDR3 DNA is TGTGCCAGCAGTTTGTTGGGGGCGGGAAACACCATATATTTT. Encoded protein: CASSLLGAGNTIYF.

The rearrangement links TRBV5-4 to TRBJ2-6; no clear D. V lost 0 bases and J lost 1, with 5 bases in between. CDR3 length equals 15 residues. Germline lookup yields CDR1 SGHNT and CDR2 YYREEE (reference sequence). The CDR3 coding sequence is TGTGCCAGCAGCTTGGACTTGTCTGGGGCCAACGTCCTGACTTTC. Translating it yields CASSLDLSGANVLTF. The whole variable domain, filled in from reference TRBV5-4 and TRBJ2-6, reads ETGVTQSPTHLIKTRGQQVTLRCSSQSGHNTVSWYQQALGQGPQFIFQYYREEENGRGNFPPRFSGLQFPNYSSELNVNALELDDSALYLCASSLDLSGANVLTFGAGSRLTVL.

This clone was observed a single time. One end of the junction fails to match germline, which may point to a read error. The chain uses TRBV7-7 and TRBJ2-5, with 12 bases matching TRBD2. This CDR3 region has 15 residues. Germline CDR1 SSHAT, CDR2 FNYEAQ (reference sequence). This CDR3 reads CASRPGLAGVETQYF. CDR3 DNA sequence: TGTGCTAGCAGACCGGGACTAGCGGGTGTGGAGACCCAGTACTTC. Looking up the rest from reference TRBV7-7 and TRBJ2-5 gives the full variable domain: GAGVSQSPRYKVTKRGQDVTLRCDPISSHATLYWYQQALGQGPEFLTYFNYEAQPDKSGLPSDRFSAERPEGSISTLTIQRTEQRDSAMYRCASRPGLAGVETQYFGPGTRLLVL.

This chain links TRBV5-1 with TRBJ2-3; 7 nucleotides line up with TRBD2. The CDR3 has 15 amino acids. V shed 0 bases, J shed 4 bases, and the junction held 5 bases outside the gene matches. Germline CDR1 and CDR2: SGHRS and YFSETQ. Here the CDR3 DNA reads TGCGCCAGCAGCTTGGCCGGGAGGTTGGCAGATACGCAGTATTTT. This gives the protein CASSLAGRLADTQYF.

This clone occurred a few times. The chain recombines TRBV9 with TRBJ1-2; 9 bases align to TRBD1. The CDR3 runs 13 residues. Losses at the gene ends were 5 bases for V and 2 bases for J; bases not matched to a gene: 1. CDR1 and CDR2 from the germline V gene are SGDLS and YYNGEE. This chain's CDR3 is CASRGQGNYGYTF. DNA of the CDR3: TGTGCCAGCAGGGGACAGGGAAACTATGGCTACACCTTC.

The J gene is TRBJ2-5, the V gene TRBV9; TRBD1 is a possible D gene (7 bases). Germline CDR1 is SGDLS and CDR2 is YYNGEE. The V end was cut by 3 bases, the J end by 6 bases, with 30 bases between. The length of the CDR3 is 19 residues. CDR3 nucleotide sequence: TGTGCCAGCAGCGCATCCTCCGGAGGGAACAGGGGCGGAGGGAAGACCCAGTACTTC. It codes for CASSASSGGNRGGGKTQYF.

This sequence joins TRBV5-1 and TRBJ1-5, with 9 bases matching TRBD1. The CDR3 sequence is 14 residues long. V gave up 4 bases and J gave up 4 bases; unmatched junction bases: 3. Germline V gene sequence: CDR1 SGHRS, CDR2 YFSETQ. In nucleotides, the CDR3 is TGCGCCAGCAGCATGGGACAGGGAAATCAGCCCCAGCATTTT. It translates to CASSMGQGNQPQHF.

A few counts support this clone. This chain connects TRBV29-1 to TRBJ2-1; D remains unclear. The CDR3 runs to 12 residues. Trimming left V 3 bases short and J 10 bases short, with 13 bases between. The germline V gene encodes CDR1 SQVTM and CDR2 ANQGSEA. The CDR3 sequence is CSVEVTRQEQFF. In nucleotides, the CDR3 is TGCAGCGTTGAGGTGACTCGCCAGGAGCAGTTCTTC.

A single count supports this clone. CDR3 coding DNA: TGTGCCAGCAGTTCCCTACTGAACGTTGAGCAGTTCTTC. It specifies CASSSLLNVEQFF. The rearrangement uses TRBV9 and TRBJ2-1, with D unclear. There are 13 residues in the CDR3. V was trimmed by 5 bases and J by 9 bases, leaving 15 bases between them. Per the germline V gene, CDR1 is SGDLS and CDR2 is YYNGEE.

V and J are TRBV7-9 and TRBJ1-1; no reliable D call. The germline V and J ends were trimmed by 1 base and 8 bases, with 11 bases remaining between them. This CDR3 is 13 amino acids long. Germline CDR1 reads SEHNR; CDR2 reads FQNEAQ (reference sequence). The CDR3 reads CASSLDYATEAFF. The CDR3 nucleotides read TGTGCCAGCAGCTTAGATTATGCGACAGAAGCTTTCTTT.

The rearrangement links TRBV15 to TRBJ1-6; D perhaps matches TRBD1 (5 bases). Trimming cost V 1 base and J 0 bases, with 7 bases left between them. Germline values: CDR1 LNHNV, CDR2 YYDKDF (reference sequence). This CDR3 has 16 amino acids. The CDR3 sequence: CATSRGGLSYNSPLHF. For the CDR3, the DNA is TGTGCCACCAGCAGAGGGGGCCTCTCCTATAATTCACCCCTCCACTTT.

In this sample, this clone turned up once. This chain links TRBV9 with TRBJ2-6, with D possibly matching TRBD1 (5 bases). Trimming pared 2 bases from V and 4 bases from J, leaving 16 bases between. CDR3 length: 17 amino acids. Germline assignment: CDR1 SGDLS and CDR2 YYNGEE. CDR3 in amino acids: CASSVYRQIGGANVLTF. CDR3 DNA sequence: TGTGCCAGCAGCGTTTACAGGCAAATAGGGGGGGCCAACGTCCTGACTTTC. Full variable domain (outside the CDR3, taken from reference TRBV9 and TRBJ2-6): DSGVTQTPKHLITATGQRVTLRCSPRSGDLSVYWYQQSLDQGLQFLIQYYNGEERAKGNILERFSAQQFPDLHSELNLSSLELGDSALYFCASSVYRQIGGANVLTFGAGSRLTVL.

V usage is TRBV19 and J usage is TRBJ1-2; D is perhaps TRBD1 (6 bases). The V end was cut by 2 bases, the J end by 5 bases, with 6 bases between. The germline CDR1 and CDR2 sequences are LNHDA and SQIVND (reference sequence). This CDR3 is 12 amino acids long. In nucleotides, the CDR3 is TGTGCCAGTAGTATACAGGGGTATGGCTACACCTTC. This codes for CASSIQGYGYTF.

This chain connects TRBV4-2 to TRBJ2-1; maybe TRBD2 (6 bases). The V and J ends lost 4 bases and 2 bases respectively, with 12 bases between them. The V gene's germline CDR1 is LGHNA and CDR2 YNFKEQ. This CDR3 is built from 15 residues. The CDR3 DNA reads TGTGCCAGCAGCCCCCGGCGGGGAACCTACAATGAGCAGTTCTTC. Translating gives CASSPRRGTYNEQFF.

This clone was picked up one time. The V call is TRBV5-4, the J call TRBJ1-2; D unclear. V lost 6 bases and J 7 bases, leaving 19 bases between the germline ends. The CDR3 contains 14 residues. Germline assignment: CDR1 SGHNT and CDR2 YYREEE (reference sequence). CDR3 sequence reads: CASNPTGPRGGYTF. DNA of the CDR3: TGTGCCAGCAACCCCACCGGGCCCCGGGGTGGCTACACCTTC. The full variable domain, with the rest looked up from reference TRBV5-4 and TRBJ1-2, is ETGVTQSPTHLIKTRGQQVTLRCSSQSGHNTVSWYQQALGQGPQFIFQYYREEENGRGNFPPRFSGLQFPNYSSELNVNALELDDSALYLCASNPTGPRGGYTFGSGTRLTVV.

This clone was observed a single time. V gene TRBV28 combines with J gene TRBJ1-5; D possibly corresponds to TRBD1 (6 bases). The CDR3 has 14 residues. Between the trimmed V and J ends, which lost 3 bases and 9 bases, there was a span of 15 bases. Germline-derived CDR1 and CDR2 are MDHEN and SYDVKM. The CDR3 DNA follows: TGTGCCAGCAGTTTGGGCCCGGGACAACCGCCCCAGCATTTT. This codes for CASSLGPGQPPQHF.